What follows describes a single TCR beta chain. The antigen is unknown. Sequencing was performed with immunoSEQ multiplex PCR; in TCRdb, only in-frame clones are kept and a portion is missing. The sample records under 50,000 clones, approximately 86% being singletons. The junction had 12 bases not matched to a gene; V was cut back by 1 base and J by 9 bases. Looked up from germline, CDR1 is MGHRA and CDR2 is YSYEKL. CDR3 length equals 16 residues. The data were obtained in a study of radiotherapy plus CTLA-4 blockade in lung cancer. The study, taken as a whole, reports: Alongside interferon-beta, early blood T cell clone dynamics were reportedly the best predictor of response.

The sequences come from peripheral blood, collected from a patient treated with radiotherapy plus ipilimumab. This sequence originates from a human donor with non-small cell lung cancer whose response to radiotherapy plus ipilimumab could not be evaluated. V and J are TRBV4-1 and TRBJ2-1, with 7 bases identical to TRBD2. The CDR3 is CASSQVASGTSGEQFF. The CDR3 DNA reads as TGCGCCAGCAGCCAAGTGGCTAGCGGAACCTCGGGTGAGCAGTTCTTC.